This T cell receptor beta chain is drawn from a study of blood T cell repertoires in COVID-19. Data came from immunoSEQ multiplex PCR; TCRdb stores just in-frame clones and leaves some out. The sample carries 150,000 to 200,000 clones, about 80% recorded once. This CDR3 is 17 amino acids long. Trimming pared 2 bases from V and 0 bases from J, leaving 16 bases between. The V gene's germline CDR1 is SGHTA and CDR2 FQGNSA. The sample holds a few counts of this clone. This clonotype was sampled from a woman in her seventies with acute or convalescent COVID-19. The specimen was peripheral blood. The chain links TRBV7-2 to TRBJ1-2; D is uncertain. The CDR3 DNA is TGTGCCAGCAGCTTAACTCCGAGGGCCACCGCTAACTATGGCTACACCTTC. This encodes CASSLTPRATANYGYTF.